This T cell receptor beta chain comes out of a study of cytomegalovirus exposure and HLA in healthy donors. Study-level results: Serostatus for CMV was the only available immune exposure information. In a later analysis, an Asian-associated ancestry cluster reportedly showed fewer N-insertions than the roughly 700-donor mean. Judged likely to be a sequencing artifact was a cluster of highly shared sequence variants.

PCR primers comprised 60 Vbeta and 13 Jbeta primers. This table comes from immunoSEQ multiplex PCR, and its TCRdb copy is limited to in-frame clones, with some not included. The repertoire has 250,000 to 350,000 clones, approximately 90% of them found once; the top ten carry 2% to 3%. Germline lookup yields CDR1 SGHTA and CDR2 FQGTGA. There are 19 residues in the CDR3. Trimming removed 5 bases from V and 0 bases from J, with 23 bases in between. A note on this clone: Its antigen is unidentified.

The sequenced material came from PBMCs. The chain carries TRBV7-3 and TRBJ1-3; TRBD1 might be the D (6 bases). The sequence was obtained from a woman aged 18-29 years in good health and CMV-seronegative. CDR3 sequence reads: CASSRYTETGPISGNTIYF. The CDR3, as DNA: TGTGCCAGCAGCCGATACACAGAGACAGGACCCATCTCTGGAAACACCATATATTTT. The variable domain in full, completed from reference TRBV7-3 and TRBJ1-3, reads GAGVSQTPSNKVTEKGKYVELRCDPISGHTALYWYRQSLGQGPEFLIYFQGTGAADDSGLPNDRFFAVRPEGSVSTLKIQRTERGDSAVYLCASSRYTETGPISGNTIYFGEGSWLTVV.